These T cell receptor beta chains were read from a single sample in a study of high-grade serous ovarian cancer treatment subgroups. The repertoire was sequenced with immunoSEQ multiplex PCR; TCRdb's copy has only in-frame clones and lacks some. Among a few thousand clones listed, 66% were seen once. The sample was tumor tissue. The receptors stem from a human donor with high-grade serous ovarian cancer. The CDR3 runs from the conserved cysteine through the conserved F or W. The D gene is left open where the match is weak. Clone size appears in some rows only: once, few, many, or a class for an expanded clone.

d_call: -; clone_size: -; j_call: TRBJ1-3; v_call: TRBV6-5; cdr3_aa: CASSYDGGNSGNTIYF; cdr3_nt: TGTGCCAGCAGTTACGACGGGGGGAACTCTGGAAACACCATATATTTT
d_call: -; clone_size: few; j_call: TRBJ1-1; v_call: TRBV7-2; cdr3_aa: CASSLGRSEAFF; cdr3_nt: TGTGCCAGCAGCCTCGGACGGAGTGAAGCTTTCTTT
d_call: TRBD1; clone_size: -; j_call: TRBJ2-3; v_call: TRBV9; cdr3_aa: CASSVEGAGGLTTDTQYF; cdr3_nt: TGTGCCAGCAGCGTAGAAGGGGCAGGGGGCCTTACCACAGATACGCAGTATTTT
d_call: TRBD2; clone_size: -; j_call: TRBJ2-1; v_call: TRBV7-6; cdr3_aa: CASSPRAGNNEQFF; cdr3_nt: TGTGCCAGCAGCCCGCGAGCGGGGAACAATGAGCAGTTCTTC
d_call: TRBD2; clone_size: -; j_call: TRBJ2-7; v_call: TRBV5-6; cdr3_aa: CASSPGRGSREQYF; cdr3_nt: TGTGCCAGCAGCCCAGGGAGGGGTAGTAGGGAGCAGTACTTC
d_call: -; clone_size: -; j_call: TRBJ1-6; v_call: TRBV2; cdr3_aa: CASIPGHHNSPLHF; cdr3_nt: TGTGCCAGCATCCCGGGACACCATAATTCACCCCTCCACTTT
d_call: -; clone_size: once; j_call: TRBJ2-6; v_call: TRBV15; cdr3_aa: CATSRDRALSGANVLTF; cdr3_nt: TGTGCCACCAGCAGAGACAGGGCCCTCTCTGGGGCCAACGTCCTGACTTTC
d_call: -; clone_size: few; j_call: TRBJ1-2; v_call: TRBV7-9; cdr3_aa: CASSLGSSYGYTF; cdr3_nt: TGTGCCAGCAGCTTAGGCAGCTCCTATGGCTACACCTTC
d_call: TRBD2; clone_size: -; j_call: TRBJ2-1; v_call: TRBV5-4; cdr3_aa: CASSLIAGKNNEQFF; cdr3_nt: TGTGCCAGCAGCTTGATAGCGGGGAAAAACAATGAGCAGTTCTTC
d_call: TRBD2; clone_size: -; j_call: TRBJ2-1; v_call: TRBV7-3; cdr3_aa: CASSPRTSGGPPYNEQFF; cdr3_nt: TGTGCCAGCAGCCCTCGGACTAGCGGGGGGCCACCGTACAATGAGCAGTTCTTC
d_call: -; clone_size: -; j_call: TRBJ1-1; v_call: TRBV15; cdr3_aa: CATSRGREGNTEAFF; cdr3_nt: TGTGCCACCAGCCGCGGGCGAGAGGGAAACACTGAAGCTTTCTTT
d_call: -; clone_size: -; j_call: TRBJ1-2; v_call: TRBV7-7; cdr3_aa: CASSWGETGGYTF; cdr3_nt: TGTGCCAGCAGTTGGGGGGAGACGGGAGGCTACACCTTC
d_call: -; clone_size: -; j_call: TRBJ1-5; v_call: TRBV7-2; cdr3_aa: CASSLHLSNQPQHF; cdr3_nt: TGTGCCAGCAGCTTACACCTTAGCAATCAGCCCCAGCATTTT
d_call: TRBD1; clone_size: large; j_call: TRBJ1-1; v_call: TRBV10-3; cdr3_aa: CAAGTATEAFF; cdr3_nt: TGTGCCGCCGGGACAGCCACTGAAGCTTTCTTT
d_call: -; clone_size: -; j_call: TRBJ1-1; v_call: TRBV5-4; cdr3_aa: CASSLEWGNTEAFF; cdr3_nt: TGTGCCAGCAGCTTGGAGTGGGGTAACACTGAAGCTTTCTTT
d_call: TRBD1; clone_size: few; j_call: TRBJ1-2; v_call: TRBV30; cdr3_aa: CAWGQDYGYTF; cdr3_nt: TGTGCCTGGGGACAGGACTATGGCTACACCTTC
d_call: -; clone_size: few; j_call: TRBJ1-1; v_call: TRBV21-1; cdr3_aa: CASSGQGLNTEAFF; cdr3_nt: TGTGCCAGCAGCGGACAGGGATTGAACACTGAAGCTTTCTTT
d_call: TRBD2; clone_size: -; j_call: TRBJ2-7; v_call: TRBV7-8; cdr3_aa: CASSLARAAGGLHEQYF; cdr3_nt: TGTGCCAGCAGCTTAGCGCGCGCAGCGGGGGGGCTCCACGAGCAGTACTTC
d_call: -; clone_size: -; j_call: TRBJ1-1; v_call: TRBV20-1; cdr3_aa: CSAPGPDEAFF; cdr3_nt: TGCAGTGCCCCGGGCCCCGATGAAGCTTTCTTT
d_call: TRBD2; clone_size: -; j_call: TRBJ2-7; v_call: TRBV7-2; cdr3_aa: CASSLTAGGLHEQYF; cdr3_nt: TGTGCCAGCAGCCTTACTGCGGGGGGGCTCCACGAGCAGTACTTC